This TCR beta chain was recovered during a study of T cell repertoires in cytomegalovirus infection. In the study overall: HLA-B-restricted CMV epitopes that are well studied were used alongside recently identified HLA-C-restricted ones. Evidence of both CMV infection and a matching HLA type came from public TCR beta signatures.

A remark on this clonotype: Its antigen remains unidentified.

Study findings and constraints: Within the response measured ex vivo, HLA-C-restricted CMV-specific TCR beta clonotypes were dominant. Frequencies of public TCR beta families were cumulated, and this identified carriers of CMV plus the relevant HLA.

MiXCR, run by TCRdb on the reads, gives a single entry per CDR3 protein. The data hold a few hundred thousand distinct CDR3 sequences, with roughly 46% observed a single time. CDR3 length equals 17 residues. Germline CDR1 and CDR2: SGHTA and FQGNSA. Trimming removed 2 bases at V and 0 bases at J, with 11 bases between. Sequences were derived from cultured PBMCs, sampled from culture after CMV antigen stimulation. The receptor was isolated from a human donor in good health (CMV status not recorded). Some clones in this sample may be carry-over from other donors' samples. The rearrangement joins TRBV7-2 to TRBJ2-6; TRBD2 is a possible D gene (7 bases). CDR3 DNA: TGTGCCAGCAGCTTAAGGGGGGGGGTCTCTGGGGCCAACGTCCTGACTTTC. Translating gives CASSLRGGVSGANVLTF.